The 22 T cell receptor beta chains listed next were all sequenced from one sample in a study of shared clonotypes between healthy human individuals. Assay: immunoSEQ multiplex PCR; the TCRdb copy retains only in-frame clones and omits some. Of around 2.1 million clones listed, approximately 95% are singletons. The material sequenced was naive CD4+ T cells sorted from blood. The subset is: CD45RA+ positively selected. The receptors come from a man younger than 35 in good health.

This rearrangement joins TRBV5-1 to TRBJ2-2, with TRBD2 identical over 9 bases. The V gene end was trimmed by 4 bases and the J gene end by 6 bases; junction bases not matched to a gene: 7. Germline lookup yields CDR1 SGHRS and CDR2 YFSETQ. CDR3 length: 15 amino acids. CDR3 loop: CASSPAGTSPGELFF. The CDR3 nucleotides are TGCGCCAGCAGCCCGGCTGGGACTAGCCCCGGGGAGCTGTTTTTT.

This clone was seen once. The V gene is TRBV6-6, the J gene TRBJ1-2; tentatively, D is TRBD1 (6 bases). The CDR3 totals 13 residues. V shed 5 bases and J shed 6 bases, with 13 bases lying between them. In germline, CDR1 is MNHNY, CDR2 SVGAGI (reference sequence). CDR3 sequence (DNA): TGTGCCAGCAGTCCCCTAGGGGGGGATGGCTACACCTTC. It specifies CASSPLGGDGYTF.

The CDR3 DNA reads TGCAGCGTTGCCAGCCTGAACACCGGGGAGCTGTTTTTT. Translating it yields CSVASLNTGELFF. The chain couples TRBV29-1 to TRBJ2-2, with D unresolved. The CDR3 extends over 13 amino acids. The ends were cut back, 4 bases at V and 1 base at J, with 7 bases in the middle. CDR1 and CDR2 from the germline V gene are SQVTM and ANQGSEA.

In regard to this clone: Additional DNA sequences in this sample encode the identical CDR3. V is TRBV28 and J is TRBJ1-1; D uncertain. The V gene's germline CDR1 is MDHEN and CDR2 SYDVKM. Deletions cut 6 bases from V and 4 bases from J, with 12 bases between. CDR3 length: 13 residues. The CDR3 DNA is TGTGCCAGCAGAGCAGGAGGGAGCACTGAAGCTTTCTTT. As protein: CASRAGGSTEAFF.

The chain has TRBV28 and TRBJ2-4; TRBD1 aligns across 8 bases. This CDR3 has 15 residues. Germline CDR1 MDHEN, CDR2 SYDVKM. J gave up 3 bases and V 5 bases, and 6 bases lay outside the gene matches. The CDR3 is CASSGQGLNKNIQYF. The CDR3 coding sequence is TGTGCCAGCAGTGGACAGGGTTTAAACAAAAACATTCAGTACTTC.

The V call is TRBV7-2, the J call TRBJ1-1; 7 bases map to TRBD1. V shed 1 base and J 5 bases; nucleotides not matched to a gene: 10. The CDR3 extends over 16 amino acids. The germline gives CDR1 SGHTA, CDR2 FQGNSA. The CDR3 sequence: CASSLVGRGLVTEAFF. CDR3 coding DNA: TGTGCCAGCAGCTTAGTGGGGAGGGGGCTTGTTACTGAAGCTTTCTTT.

A word on this clone: Other DNA sequences in the same sample also yield this CDR3. This chain uses TRBV7-9 with TRBJ2-2; possible D gene TRBD1, 6 bases. V dropped 5 bases and J dropped 0 bases, with 10 bases sitting between them. The germline V gene encodes CDR1 SEHNR and CDR2 FQNEAQ (reference sequence). This CDR3 region has 15 residues. The CDR3 DNA reads as TGTGCCAGCAGCCCCGGACAGACGAACACCGGGGAGCTGTTTTTT. The encoded protein is CASSPGQTNTGELFF.

Only one count was recorded for this clone. The V call is TRBV10-1, the J call TRBJ2-3, with 8 nucleotides matching TRBD1. This CDR3 comprises 13 residues. V lost 10 bases, J lost 4 bases, and 7 bases stayed unmatched. In germline, CDR1 is WNHNN, CDR2 SYGVQD (reference sequence). The CDR3 DNA sequence: TGCGCCAACAAGGACAGGGAACCAGATACGCAGTATTTT. This sequence encodes CANKDREPDTQYF.

DNA for the CDR3: TGTGCCAGCAGCTTGGATAGTGCCTACAATGAGCAGTTCTTC. It yields the protein CASSLDSAYNEQFF. The chain carries TRBV7-9 and TRBJ2-1; D unclear. The CDR3 length is 14 residues. The V end lost 3 bases, the J end lost 2 bases, and 8 bases lay between the germline ends. Per the germline V gene, CDR1 is SEHNR and CDR2 is FQNEAQ (reference sequence).

To note about this clone: Other DNA sequences in the same sample also yield this CDR3. This chain links TRBV5-1 with TRBJ2-6; D is possibly TRBD2 (5 bases). Germline values: CDR1 SGHRS, CDR2 YFSETQ. V was pared by 2 bases and J by 0 bases, with 6 bases between. This CDR3 has 15 residues. CDR3 sequence: CASSFGSSGANVLTF. The CDR3 DNA follows: TGCGCCAGCAGCTTTGGGAGCTCTGGGGCCAACGTCCTGACTTTC.

The chain joins TRBV13 to TRBJ1-6; 12 bases are a match to TRBD1. In germline, CDR1 is PRHDT, CDR2 FYEKMQ (reference sequence). Germline trimming cut 5 bases from V and 6 bases from J; bases unmatched to any gene: 5. This CDR3 is built from 16 residues. This CDR3 reads CASSLRDRGPNSPLHF. As DNA, the CDR3 is TGTGCCAGCAGCCTTCGGGACAGGGGGCCTAATTCACCCCTCCACTTT.

The rearrangement uses TRBV5-5 and TRBJ1-6, with unresolved D. With 9 bases removed from V and 8 bases from J, the gap between germline ends came to 18 bases. The CDR3 extends over 14 amino acids. CDR1 and CDR2 (germline): SGHKS, YYEKEE (reference sequence). The CDR3 here is CATSIATRDSPLHF. CDR3 DNA sequence: TGTGCCACCTCGATAGCGACGCGGGATTCACCCCTCCACTTT.

The rearrangement uses TRBV28 and TRBJ2-7; 7 bases line up with TRBD1. Unmatched junction bases numbered 5, after V lost 6 bases and J lost 6 bases. The CDR3 is made up of 12 amino acids. Germline V CDR1 and CDR2: MDHEN, SYDVKM. The CDR3 DNA is TGTGCCAGCAGAATAACAGGGGTCGAGCAGTACTTC. Protein product: CASRITGVEQYF.

V and J are TRBV30 and TRBJ2-3; 7 bases fit TRBD1. Germline V gene sequence: CDR1 GTSNPN, CDR2 SVGIG (reference sequence). V lost 2 bases and J lost 2; bases outside the gene matches: 10. The CDR3 is made up of 16 amino acids. In nucleotides, the CDR3 is TGTGCCTGGAGTTTCAGGACAGGATTACTCACAGATACGCAGTATTTT. Protein: CAWSFRTGLLTDTQYF. Supplemented by reference TRBV30 and TRBJ2-3, the full variable domain reads SQTIHQWPATLVQPVGSPLSLECTVEGTSNPNLYWYRQAAGRGLQLLFYSVGIGQISSEVPQNLSASRPQDRQFILSSKKLLLSDSGFYLCAWSFRTGLLTDTQYFGPGTRLTVL.

In this sample, this clone turned up once. The gene calls are TRBV18 and TRBJ2-7, with D possibly TRBD1 on 6 matching bases. This CDR3 has 16 amino acids. Trimming left V 6 bases short and J 4 bases short, with 22 bases between. Germline CDR1 and CDR2: KGHSH and LQKENI. CDR3 residues: CASSSNWGTNTYEQYF. Written as DNA, the CDR3 is TGTGCCAGCTCCTCTAACTGGGGGACAAACACTTACGAGCAGTACTTC.

The J gene is TRBJ2-2, the V gene TRBV19, with 8 bases aligning to TRBD1. J lost 6 bases, V lost 4 bases, and 10 bases had no gene match. Germline CDR1 and CDR2: LNHDA and SQIVND (reference sequence). The CDR3 spans 16 residues. The CDR3 nucleotides are TGTGCCAGTAGTACAAACGGACAGGGTAGCGCCGGGGAGCTGTTTTTT. It is translated as CASSTNGQGSAGELFF.

Remarks on this clone: This sample includes further DNA sequences coding for the same CDR3. The chain couples TRBV7-9 to TRBJ1-1, with TRBD1 matching over 9 bases. The CDR3 has 14 amino acids. Germline values: CDR1 SEHNR, CDR2 FQNEAQ (reference sequence). V gave up 5 bases and J gave up 2 bases; unmatched junction bases: 3. The chain's CDR3 is CASSRTGVNTEAFF. In DNA, the CDR3 is TGTGCCAGCAGCCGGACAGGGGTTAACACTGAAGCTTTCTTT.

This sequence joins TRBV10-3 and TRBJ2-7; 9 positions agree with TRBD2. Trimming removed 0 bases from V and 2 bases from J; junction bases left unmatched: 2. The CDR3 runs 15 residues. Germline V lookup: CDR1 ENHRY, CDR2 SYGVKD. The DNA for the CDR3 is TGTGCCATCAGTGAGTCAGCGGGGGGAACCTACGAGCAGTACTTC. Translating it yields CAISESAGGTYEQYF.

In this sample, this clone turned up once. The chain couples TRBV7-9 to TRBJ2-3; D ambiguous. Looked up from germline, CDR1 is SEHNR and CDR2 is FQNEAQ (reference sequence). The CDR3 totals 15 residues. V dropped 3 bases and J dropped 2 bases, with 12 bases sitting between them. Here the CDR3 reads CASSFRMGNTDTQYF. The CDR3 DNA follows: TGTGCCAGCAGCTTCCGTATGGGAAACACAGATACGCAGTATTTT. The full variable domain, with the rest looked up from reference TRBV7-9 and TRBJ2-3, is DTGVSQNPRHKITKRGQNVTFRCDPISEHNRLYWYRQTLGQGPEFLTYFQNEAQLEKSRLLSDRFSAERPKGSFSTLEIQRTEQGDSAMYLCASSFRMGNTDTQYFGPGTRLTVL.

V gene TRBV28 combines with J gene TRBJ1-2, with TRBD1 as a possible D gene (5 bases). Trimming cost V 5 bases and J 7 bases, with 17 bases left between them. There are 14 residues in the CDR3. The V gene's germline CDR1 is MDHEN and CDR2 SYDVKM. CDR3 loop: CASSANMGGGGYTF. In nucleotides, the CDR3 is TGTGCCAGCAGTGCGAATATGGGTGGGGGTGGCTACACCTTC.

The chain joins TRBV6-1 to TRBJ1-1; maybe TRBD1 (6 bases). Per the germline V gene, CDR1 is MNHNS and CDR2 is SASEGT. Trimming left V 7 bases short and J 1 base short, with 10 bases between. This CDR3 spans 13 amino acids. CDR3 in DNA: TGTGCCAGCAAACAGGGTCAGAACACTGAAGCTTTCTTT. This gives the protein CASKQGQNTEAFF.

This chain's CDR3 is CASREQGVGTDTQYF. In nucleotides, the CDR3 is TGTGCCAGCAGAGAACAGGGGGTTGGGACAGATACGCAGTATTTT. The chain joins TRBV28 to TRBJ2-3; 8 nucleotides align to TRBD1. The CDR3 runs to 15 residues. V shed 6 bases and J 3 bases; nucleotides not matched to a gene: 8. CDR1 is MDHEN, CDR2 SYDVKM, per germline.